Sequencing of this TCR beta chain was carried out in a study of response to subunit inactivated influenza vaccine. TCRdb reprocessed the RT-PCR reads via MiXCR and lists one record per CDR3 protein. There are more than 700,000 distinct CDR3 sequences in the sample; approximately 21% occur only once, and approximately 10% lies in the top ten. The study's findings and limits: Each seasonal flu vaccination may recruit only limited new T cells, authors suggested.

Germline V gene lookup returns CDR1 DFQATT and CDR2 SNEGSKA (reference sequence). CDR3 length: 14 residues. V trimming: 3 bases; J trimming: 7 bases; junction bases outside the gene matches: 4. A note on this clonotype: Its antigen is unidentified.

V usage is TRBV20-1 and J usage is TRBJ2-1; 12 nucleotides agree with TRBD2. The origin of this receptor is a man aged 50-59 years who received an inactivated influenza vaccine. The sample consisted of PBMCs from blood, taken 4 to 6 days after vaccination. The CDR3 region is CSARKGTSGNEQFF. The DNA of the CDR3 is TGCAGTGCTAGGAAAGGGACTAGCGGGAATGAGCAGTTCTTC.